A single T cell receptor beta chain is shown here with its context. Its antigen is still unknown. TCRdb recomputed calls from the reads with MiXCR, one row per CDR3 protein. The table has some 900,000 distinct CDR3 sequences, approximately 30% seen once. The entry originates in a study of T cell repertoires in cytomegalovirus infection. Sequenced here: cultured CD8+ T cells from PBMCs, sampled from culture after CMV antigen stimulation. The receptor's source is a human donor in good health (CMV status not recorded). Some clones in this sample may be carry-over from other donors' samples.

The CDR3 bases are TGTGCCAGCACCTTGGGATCGGCCAGGGTGAGGACTGAAGCTTTCTTT. Protein product: CASTLGSARVRTEAFF. J is TRBJ1-1 and V is TRBV11-2, with D perhaps matching TRBD1 (5 bases). CDR3 length equals 16 residues. The germline V and J ends were trimmed by 7 bases and 5 bases, with 23 bases remaining between them. CDR1 SGHAT and CDR2 FQNNGV come from the germline V gene.